This is a list of T cell receptor beta chains from one sample in a study of blood T cell repertoires in COVID-19. Profiling relied on immunoSEQ multiplex PCR, and the TCRdb table lists in-frame clones only, not all of them. Among some 220,000 clones, around 80% were seen once, and the ten largest hold 5.1%. Sequencing was done on a sample of peripheral blood. The receptor set was obtained from a woman aged 60-70 years who had recovered from COVID-19. CDR3s include the opening cysteine and the closing phenylalanine or tryptophan. The D gene is left open where the match is weak. Size is omitted from some rows. Given values are once, few, many or a class for expanded clones.

J	size	V	D	length	DNA	CDR3
TRBJ1-5	-	TRBV25-1	-	15	TGTGCCAGCAGTGAACAAAAGGGGTTCAATCAGCCCCAGCATTTT	CASSEQKGFNQPQHF
TRBJ1-1	-	TRBV27	-	14	TGTGCCAGCAGGGGCTTGGGGCTGAACACTGAAGCTTTCTTT	CASRGLGLNTEAFF
TRBJ1-4	-	TRBV28	-	11	TGTGCCACGGGACTCAATGAAAAACTGTTTTTT	CATGLNEKLFF
TRBJ2-5	-	TRBV27	TRBD1	14	TGTGCCAGCAGTTTTAAGGGGGCGCGGGAGACCCAGTACTTC	CASSFKGARETQYF
TRBJ2-1	few	TRBV5-1	-	14	TGCGCCAGCAGCCCCCGCGGGTACGTCAATGAGCAGTTCTTC	CASSPRGYVNEQFF
TRBJ2-1	-	TRBV5-6	TRBD1	19	TGTGCCAGCAGCCTTCCCGGGACAGGGGGCGTATCAGGGTACAATGAGCAGTTCTTC	CASSLPGTGGVSGYNEQFF
TRBJ2-1	-	TRBV30	-	12	TGTGCCTGGACGGCAGGGAACAATGAGCAGTTCTTC	CAWTAGNNEQFF
TRBJ2-5	-	TRBV25-1	TRBD1	16	TGTGCCAGCAGTGAACTTTCTGGGACAGGGGAAGAGACCCAGTACTTC	CASSELSGTGEETQYF
TRBJ2-3	-	TRBV4-3	-	14	TGCGCCAGCAGCCAAGATTTTAGTACAGATACGCAGTATTTT	CASSQDFSTDTQYF
TRBJ1-5	-	TRBV19	TRBD1	14	TGTGCCAGCACTCCGGACAGGGGATTTCAGCCCCAGCATTTT	CASTPDRGFQPQHF
TRBJ2-2	-	TRBV19	TRBD2	16	TGTGCCAGTAGTATTAGGTTGCGGGGGGCTACCGGGGAGCTGTTTTTT	CASSIRLRGATGELFF
TRBJ2-5	once	TRBV19	TRBD1	16	TGTGCCAGTAGACACCGGCCGGGACAGGGGGGCGAGACCCAGTACTTC	CASRHRPGQGGETQYF
TRBJ1-2	-	TRBV2	-	13	TGTGCCAGCAGTGTACAGGCCTGGTATGGCTACACCTTC	CASSVQAWYGYTF
TRBJ1-4	-	TRBV23-1	-	12	TGCGCCAGCAGGCCTTCCAGGGAAAAACTGTTTTTT	CASRPSREKLFF
TRBJ1-1	-	TRBV20-1	-	12	TGCAGTGCTAGTTCTCAGGGAACTGAAGCTTTCTTT	CSASSQGTEAFF
TRBJ2-5	once	TRBV19	-	15	TGTGCCAGTAGTATTGGACAGACGCTCCAAGAGACCCAGTACTTC	CASSIGQTLQETQYF
TRBJ1-1	-	TRBV9	TRBD1	18	TGTGCCAGCAGCGTAGAACCGGGACAGGGGGAAATGAACACTGAAGCTTTCTTT	CASSVEPGQGEMNTEAFF
TRBJ2-5	-	TRBV5-4	TRBD2	14	TGTGCCAGCAGCTTGACGGGGGGGCCACAGACCCAGTACTTC	CASSLTGGPQTQYF
TRBJ1-1	-	TRBV19	-	13	TGTGCCAGTAGTAAGGACAGGAACACTGAAGCTTTCTTT	CASSKDRNTEAFF
TRBJ2-2	once	TRBV6-5	-	16	TGTGCCAGCAGTTACTCGAGAAGTGTAGACACCGGGGAGCTGTTTTTT	CASSYSRSVDTGELFF
TRBJ2-3	-	TRBV7-3	TRBD1	15	TGTGCCAGCAGCTTAGGGGGACAGGGCACAGATACGCAGTATTTT	CASSLGGQGTDTQYF
TRBJ1-3	-	TRBV7-6	-	16	TGTGCCAGCAGCTTAGATGGTCCAGGCTCTGGAAACACCATATATTTT	CASSLDGPGSGNTIYF
TRBJ2-7	-	TRBV18	-	14	TGTGCCAGCTCTCCCACCCTTGACAGCTACGAGCAGTACTTC	CASSPTLDSYEQYF
TRBJ2-7	-	TRBV2	TRBD1	14	TGTGCCAGCTCAAACCGGGACAGGGGGCTCGAGCAGTACTTC	CASSNRDRGLEQYF
TRBJ1-5	-	TRBV7-2	-	15	TGTGCCAGCAGCTTATATCAGGGTAGCAATCAGCCCCAGCATTTT	CASSLYQGSNQPQHF
TRBJ1-2	once	TRBV5-1	TRBD1	12	TGCGCCAGCAGCTCGACAGGGGAGGGCTACACCTTC	CASSSTGEGYTF
TRBJ2-7	-	TRBV3-1/TRBV3-2	-	12	TGTGCCAGCAGTAATCTAGGTGGCGAGCAGTACTTC	CASSNLGGEQYF
TRBJ2-4	-	TRBV19	TRBD2	17	TGTGCCAGTAGTCTGGGGCGGGGGGGCGCGACCAAAAACATTCAGTACTTC	CASSLGRGGATKNIQYF
TRBJ2-3	-	TRBV7-9	TRBD1	14	TGTGCCAGCAGCCGCGACAGGGGGACAGATACGCAGTATTTT	CASSRDRGTDTQYF
TRBJ2-1	-	TRBV6-2/TRBV6-3	-	14	TGTGCCAGCAGCCCTAGGCAGGGGGGTAATGAGCAGTTCTTC	CASSPRQGGNEQFF
TRBJ1-1	-	TRBV7-3	-	13	TGTGCCAGCAGCTTGGCTACGGCCGGGACACCCTTCTTT	CASSLATAGTPFF
TRBJ1-5	once	TRBV19	-	15	TGTGCCAGTAGTTTCCTCAGTGAGGCAGGGCAGCCCCAGCATTTT	CASSFLSEAGQPQHF
TRBJ1-6	-	TRBV5-4	-	15	TGTGCCAGCAGCACCCCAGGGGAAGGCCAATCACCCCTCCACTTT	CASSTPGEGQSPLHF
TRBJ1-1	once	TRBV12-5	-	13	TGTGCTAGTGCCCGCGGAGGGAACACTGAAGCTTTCTTT	CASARGGNTEAFF
TRBJ2-5	-	TRBV5-1	-	15	TGCGCCAGCAGCTTGGCCGGGCAGGGACAAGAGACCCAGTACTTC	CASSLAGQGQETQYF
TRBJ2-5	-	TRBV30	-	15	TGTGCCTGGAACCATCTGGCGGGACGAAAAGAGACCCAGTACTTC	CAWNHLAGRKETQYF
TRBJ2-3	-	TRBV19	-	15	TGTGCCAGTAGTACCCTCCAGGGTTTGGCAGATACGCAGTATTTT	CASSTLQGLADTQYF
TRBJ1-5	-	TRBV5-5	-	14	TGTGCCAGCAGCTACAGGGAAGGCAATCAGCCCCAGCATTTT	CASSYREGNQPQHF
TRBJ1-2	-	TRBV27	-	15	TGTGCCAGCAGTCCCAGCGTTGCAGGGTACTATGGCTACACCTTC	CASSPSVAGYYGYTF
TRBJ1-2	-	TRBV6-5	-	13	TGTGCCAGCAGCCCAGGATTTGCCTATGGCTACACCTTC	CASSPGFAYGYTF
TRBJ1-3	once	TRBV30	-	13	TGTGCCTGGAGCGCTAACTCCGGAAACACCATATATTTT	CAWSANSGNTIYF
TRBJ1-2	few	TRBV28	-	15	TGTGCCAGCAGGACCGCTGGAGGGATTAACTATGGCTACACCTTC	CASRTAGGINYGYTF
TRBJ1-2	-	TRBV5-6	-	13	TGTGCCAGCAGTCCGGACCCATTCCGAGCGGGCACCTTC	CASSPDPFRAGTF
TRBJ2-3	-	TRBV4-1	TRBD2	16	TGCGCCAGCAGCCAGGCGACGGGACTAAGCACAGATACGCAGTATTTT	CASSQATGLSTDTQYF
TRBJ2-1	-	TRBV11-2	-	13	TGTGCCAGCCGGGGGGCAGGGTTCAATGAGCAGTTCTTC	CASRGAGFNEQFF
TRBJ1-4	-	TRBV7-9	TRBD1	14	TGTGCCAGCAGAGCCGGGACAGGAGATGAAAAACTGTTTTTT	CASRAGTGDEKLFF
TRBJ1-5	-	TRBV19	TRBD1	16	TGTGCCAGTAGTTACCCCGGACAGGGCCCCAATCAGCCCCAGCATTTT	CASSYPGQGPNQPQHF
TRBJ2-1	-	TRBV5-6	-	11	TGTGCCAGCAGTTATGACAATGAGCAGTTCTTC	CASSYDNEQFF
TRBJ1-2	once	TRBV5-1	-	13	TGCGCCAGCAGCTTCGGGGTGAACTATGGCTACACCTTC	CASSFGVNYGYTF
TRBJ2-5	-	TRBV11-2	TRBD1	15	TGTGCCAGCAGCCAGACAGGGGGTAGCCAAGAGACCCAGTACTTC	CASSQTGGSQETQYF